This passage covers 28 T cell receptor beta chains from one sample sequenced in a study of early T cells in non-severe SARS-CoV-2 infection. Each CDR3 protein gets one entry after TCRdb re-called the 5' RACE reads with MiXCR. The repertoire consists of about 100,000 distinct CDR3 sequences, with about 12% occurring once and the leading ten covering 2.5% to 4%. Sample: whole blood. These receptors came from an adult who was a healthcare worker with PCR-confirmed SARS-CoV-2 infection or an uninfected control (not recorded which).

This clonotype was seen a handful of times. This chain links TRBV10-3 with TRBJ2-7; tentatively, D is TRBD1 (6 bases). This CDR3 is 12 amino acids long. V was pared by 7 bases and J by 3 bases, with 10 bases between. CDR1 and CDR2 (germline): ENHRY, SYGVKD. The CDR3 protein is CAIKGDNYEQYF. The CDR3 DNA sequence: TGTGCCATCAAGGGGGATAACTACGAGCAGTACTTC.

This clonotype occurred a few times. CDR3 sequence (DNA): TGCAGTGCTTGGGTCCTGGGGGAGGGCAGGGGTAATGAGCAGTTCTTC. Translation: CSAWVLGEGRGNEQFF. The J gene is TRBJ2-1, the V gene TRBV20-1; perhaps TRBD2 as D (7 bases). This CDR3 contains 16 residues. Per germline, CDR1 DFQATT and CDR2 SNEGSKA (reference sequence). Trimming pared 5 bases from V and 7 bases from J, leaving 24 bases between.

CDR3 DNA: TGTGCCAGCAGTTTTACGGACAGGGGAAGCTCACCCCTCCACTTT. Amino acid sequence: CASSFTDRGSSPLHF. The chain has TRBV12-3 or TRBV12-4 and TRBJ1-6, with 9 bases identical to TRBD1. The V gene end was trimmed by 3 bases and the J gene end by 10 bases; junction bases not matched to a gene: 7. The CDR3 is 15 amino acids.

This clonotype was seen more than once but under ten times. The chain employs TRBV9 and TRBJ2-1, with 7 positions matching TRBD2. The CDR3 is made up of 15 amino acids. The V gene end was trimmed by 6 bases and the J gene end by 1 base; junction bases not matched to a gene: 7. CDR1 is SGDLS, CDR2 YYNGEE, per germline. CDR3 sequence reads: CASKGGIGSYNEQFF. The DNA for the CDR3 is TGTGCCAGCAAGGGAGGGATCGGTTCCTACAATGAGCAGTTCTTC.

This clonotype was observed a handful of times. The chain joins TRBV30 to TRBJ1-2, with 7 bases identical to TRBD1. V shed 3 bases and J 7 bases; nucleotides not matched to a gene: 11. This CDR3 contains 14 residues. CDR1 is GTSNPN and CDR2 is SVGIG in the germline V gene (reference sequence). The CDR3 sequence is CAWRTGTDPGGYTF. The CDR3, as DNA: TGTGCCTGGAGGACAGGGACAGACCCTGGTGGCTACACCTTC.

This clonotype was seen more than once but under ten times. V is TRBV28 and J is TRBJ1-4, with TRBD1 matching 7 bases. Trimming at V came to 5 bases and at J to 8 bases, leaving 11 bases not matched to a gene. Germline-derived CDR1 and CDR2 are MDHEN and SYDVKM. CDR3 size: 15 residues. The CDR3 spells CASSPTGEGAEKLFF. CDR3 coding DNA: TGTGCCAGCAGTCCCACAGGGGAAGGGGCGGAAAAACTGTTTTTT.

This clonotype was detected many times. The DNA of the CDR3 is TGTGCCAGCTACATCGGACTGGGCTACAATGAGCAGTTCTTC. This encodes CASYIGLGYNEQFF. This chain joins TRBV2 and TRBJ2-1; a weak D match, TRBD2 (5 bases). Germline CDR1 is SNHLY and CDR2 is FYNNEI. The CDR3 length is 14 residues. Trimming took off 8 bases at V and 3 bases at J, with 14 bases between the two ends.

The chain couples TRBV18 to TRBJ2-5; the match to TRBD2 covers 14 bases. Trimming cost V 3 bases and J 1 base; bases outside gene matches: 4. The CDR3 spans 17 residues. Germline CDR1 reads KGHSH; CDR2 reads LQKENI. This chain's CDR3 is CASSPTSGGASQETQYF. The CDR3 DNA reads as TGTGCCAGCTCACCGACTAGCGGGGGGGCTAGCCAAGAGACCCAGTACTTC.

This clonotype turned up a few times. The genes are TRBV11-2 and TRBJ2-5; 7 positions agree with TRBD1. The CDR3 extends over 14 amino acids. V lost 3 bases, J lost 1 base, and 2 bases stayed unmatched. Germline V gene data show CDR1 as SGHAT and CDR2 as FQNNGV. The CDR3 sequence: CASSLGQLQETQYF. The CDR3 coding sequence is TGTGCCAGCAGCTTGGGACAGCTCCAAGAGACCCAGTACTTC. The full variable domain, its missing parts supplied by reference TRBV11-2 and TRBJ2-5, is EAGVAQSPRYKIIEKRQSVAFWCNPISGHATLYWYQQILGQGPKLLIQFQNNGVVDDSQLPKDRFSAERLKGVDSTLKIQPAKLEDSAVYLCASSLGQLQETQYFGPGTRLLVL.

This clonotype was counted only a few times. This chain connects TRBV5-4 to TRBJ2-7, with 7 bases aligning to TRBD1. This CDR3 contains 13 residues. With 4 bases clipped from V and 9 bases from J, the junction kept 10 bases outside the gene matches. Per the germline V gene, CDR1 is SGHNT and CDR2 is YYREEE (reference sequence). The CDR3 coding sequence is TGTGCCAGCAGCCTCGACAGGGTAGGTCGGCAGTACTTC. This sequence encodes CASSLDRVGRQYF.

V and J are TRBV7-2 and TRBJ1-2, with D possibly matching TRBD1 (5 bases). The V and J ends lost 5 bases and 6 bases respectively, with 16 bases between them. Germline V gene sequence: CDR1 SGHTA, CDR2 FQGNSA. The CDR3 consists of 14 residues. The CDR3 sequence is CASSLVRGGHGYTF. The CDR3 nucleotides are TGTGCCAGCAGCCTAGTACGGGGGGGTCATGGCTACACCTTC.

The chain recombines TRBV29-1 with TRBJ2-5; 9 bases map to TRBD2. The CDR3 loop spans 14 amino acids. V shed 6 bases, J shed 5 bases, and the junction held 10 bases outside the gene matches. CDR1 and CDR2 from the germline V gene are SQVTM and ANQGSEA. CDR3: CSVGGGGSSETQYF. For the CDR3, the DNA is TGCAGCGTCGGCGGGGGGGGATCTTCCGAGACCCAGTACTTC.

This clonotype was counted only a few times. V usage is TRBV19 and J usage is TRBJ2-3; D is uncertain. V shed 4 bases and J shed 2 bases, with 13 bases lying between them. Germline loops: CDR1 LNHDA, CDR2 SQIVND (reference sequence). There are 15 residues in the CDR3. CDR3 residues: CASSSLGVLTDTQYF. The CDR3 DNA follows: TGTGCCAGTAGTAGTCTGGGCGTGCTCACAGATACGCAGTATTTT. Full variable domain (missing parts from reference TRBV19 and TRBJ2-3): DGGITQSPKYLFRKEGQNVTLSCEQNLNHDAMYWYRQDPGQGLRLIYYSQIVNDFQKGDIAEGYSVSREKKESFPLTVTSAQKNPTAFYLCASSSLGVLTDTQYFGPGTRLTVL.

This clonotype came up many times. The rearrangement joins TRBV2 to TRBJ2-3, with 15 nucleotides matching TRBD2. This CDR3 contains 16 residues. The J segment lost 2 bases and the V segment lost 4 bases, leaving 1 base of the junction unmatched. Germline-derived CDR1 and CDR2 are SNHLY and FYNNEI. Here the CDR3 DNA reads TGTGCCAGCAGTGGGACTAGCGGGAGGGACACAGATACGCAGTATTTT. It yields the protein CASSGTSGRDTDTQYF.

The CDR3 spells CASGLRTSGVVNEQFF. The CDR3 bases are TGTGCTAGTGGTTTGAGGACTAGCGGGGTCGTCAATGAGCAGTTCTTC. The rearrangement links TRBV12-5 to TRBJ2-1; 12 bases align to TRBD2. V shed 2 bases, J shed 6 bases, and the junction held 5 bases outside the gene matches. This CDR3 is built from 16 residues. The germline V gene encodes CDR1 LGHNT and CDR2 FRNRAP.

V gene TRBV9 combines with J gene TRBJ1-4; D gene uncertain. The CDR3 is made up of 14 amino acids. The germline gives CDR1 SGDLS, CDR2 YYNGEE. V was clipped by 0 bases and J by 8 bases, with 11 bases between them. The CDR3 reads CASSVGGRSEKLFF. CDR3 in DNA: TGTGCCAGCAGCGTAGGCGGGAGGTCGGAAAAACTGTTTTTT.

This clonotype was observed a few times. The chain is built from TRBV7-9 and TRBJ1-3; TRBD1 matches at 9 bases. Trimming took 5 bases from V and 5 from J; bases not matched to a gene: 13. The V gene's germline CDR1 is SEHNR and CDR2 FQNEAQ (reference sequence). The CDR3 spans 17 residues. CDR3 nucleotide sequence: TGTGCCAGCAGCCATGCCCGGGACAGGGAAGACCGAAACACCATATATTTT. Translated, it gives CASSHARDREDRNTIYF.

This clonotype was seen more than once but under ten times. The V and J genes are TRBV7-3 and TRBJ2-2; 11 bases match TRBD2. V lost 5 bases to trimming and J lost 5 bases; unmatched junction nucleotides: 13. The CDR3 sequence is 18 residues long. CDR1 is SGHTA and CDR2 is FQGTGA in the germline V gene. In DNA, the CDR3 is TGTGCCAGCAGCCGTTATTCCGGGACTAGCGGAGCGACCGGGGAGCTGTTTTTT. Protein sequence: CASSRYSGTSGATGELFF.

This clonotype has only a few counts. The J gene is TRBJ1-1, the V gene TRBV30, with D unclear. This CDR3 region has 13 residues. Germline CDR1 and CDR2: GTSNPN and SVGIG (reference sequence). Trimming stripped 0 bases from V and 3 bases from J, with 8 bases between. Here the CDR3 reads CAWSVFRDTEAFF. Written as DNA, the CDR3 is TGTGCCTGGAGTGTCTTCCGGGACACTGAAGCTTTCTTT.

This clonotype turned up a few times. V is TRBV20-1 and J is TRBJ1-6; D is perhaps TRBD1 (5 bases). Germline loops: CDR1 DFQATT, CDR2 SNEGSKA (reference sequence). Trimming cost V 1 base and J 9 bases, with 13 bases left between them. CDR3 length: 14 residues. The CDR3 coding sequence is TGCAGTGCTAGAGGGGGCATTGGGAGTTCACCCCTCCACTTT. Its protein product is CSARGGIGSSPLHF.

The chain links TRBV9 to TRBJ2-3; D uncertain. Trimming took 3 bases from V and 4 from J, leaving 9 bases between them. Germline CDR1 and CDR2: SGDLS and YYNGEE. The CDR3 is made up of 13 amino acids. The CDR3 DNA sequence: TGTGCCAGCAGCGGTGGCTGGTCAGATACGCAGTATTTT. Protein product: CASSGGWSDTQYF.

The rearrangement links TRBV6-5 to TRBJ2-7; 10 nucleotides match TRBD2. The length of the CDR3 is 15 residues. The V segment lost 6 bases and the J segment 3 bases; nucleotides outside the gene matches: 8. Germline V gives CDR1 MNHEY, CDR2 SVGAGI. CDR3 nucleotides: TGTGCCAGCAGAGGAGGACTAGCGGTAAACTACGAGCAGTACTTC. Amino acids: CASRGGLAVNYEQYF.

The table lists this clonotype with many counts. The V and J genes are TRBV7-8 and TRBJ1-1; possible D gene TRBD1, 6 bases. V lost 3 bases to trimming and J lost 1 base, with 9 bases between them. Germline assignment: CDR1 SGHVS and CDR2 FQNEAQ. The CDR3 contains 14 residues. CDR3 loop: CASSFGQSNTEAFF. DNA of the CDR3: TGTGCCAGCAGCTTTGGACAGTCGAACACTGAAGCTTTCTTT.

Concerning this clonotype itself: Germline is not matched at one junction end, which may reflect a read error. The chain has TRBV4-2 and TRBJ1-3, with TRBD1 matching 7 bases. Germline loops: CDR1 LGHNA, CDR2 YNFKEQ. The CDR3 is made up of 18 amino acids. CDR3 residues: CASSQDGTASLSGNTIYF. As DNA, the CDR3 is TGTGCCAGCAGCCAAGACGGGACAGCAAGCCTTTCTGGAAACACCATATATTTC.

The chain uses TRBV20-1 and TRBJ2-3, with 7 bases that match TRBD1. The CDR3 has 16 residues. With V trimmed by 1 base and J by 2 bases, 9 bases remained unmatched. In germline, CDR1 is DFQATT, CDR2 SNEGSKA (reference sequence). Here the CDR3 DNA reads TGCAGTGCTAGAGCTCCGACAGGGTCTTTCACAGATACGCAGTATTTT. Translated: CSARAPTGSFTDTQYF.

Here the CDR3 DNA reads TGCAGTGCACACCGGGGGCAAGAGACCCAGTACTTC. The encoded protein is CSAHRGQETQYF. The genes are TRBV20-1 and TRBJ2-5; D might be TRBD2 (6 bases). From germline, CDR1 is DFQATT and CDR2 SNEGSKA (reference sequence). The CDR3 contains 12 residues. Trimming stripped 6 bases from V and 2 bases from J, with 10 bases between.

This clonotype has just a few counts. This chain connects TRBV5-1 to TRBJ1-1, with D perhaps TRBD1 (6 bases). The V end lost 0 bases, the J end lost 0 bases, and 21 bases lay between the germline ends. The CDR3 consists of 19 residues. Per germline, CDR1 SGHRS and CDR2 YFSETQ. The DNA for the CDR3 is TGCGCCAGCAGCTTGGCCCGGCGGGGGCGGATCCCTATGAACACTGAAGCTTTCTTT. Its protein product is CASSLARRGRIPMNTEAFF. The variable domain in full, completed from reference TRBV5-1 and TRBJ1-1, reads KAGVTQTPRYLIKTRGQQVTLSCSPISGHRSVSWYQQTPGQGLQFLFEYFSETQRNKGNFPGRFSGRQFSNSRSEMNVSTLELGDSALYLCASSLARRGRIPMNTEAFFGQGTRLTVV.

This clonotype has more than one count but fewer than ten. The V and J genes are TRBV20-1 and TRBJ2-2, with TRBD2 identical over 8 bases. Germline V gene data show CDR1 as DFQATT and CDR2 as SNEGSKA (reference sequence). This CDR3 is 16 amino acids long. The junction had 5 bases not matched to a gene; V was cut back by 0 bases and J by 2 bases. CDR3 amino acids: CSARDGAGANTGELFF. The CDR3 nucleotides read TGCAGTGCTAGAGATGGAGCGGGGGCTAACACCGGGGAGCTGTTTTTT.